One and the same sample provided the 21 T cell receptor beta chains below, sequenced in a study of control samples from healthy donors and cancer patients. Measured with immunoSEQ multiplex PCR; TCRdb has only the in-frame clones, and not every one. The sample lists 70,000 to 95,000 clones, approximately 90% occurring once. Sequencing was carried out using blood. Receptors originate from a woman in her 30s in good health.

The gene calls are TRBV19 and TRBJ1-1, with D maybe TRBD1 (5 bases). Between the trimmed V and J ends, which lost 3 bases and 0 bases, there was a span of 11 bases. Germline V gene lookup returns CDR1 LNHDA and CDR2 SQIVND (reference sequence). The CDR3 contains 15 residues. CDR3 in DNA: TGTGCCAGTAGTATCATGGGGGGGATGAACACTGAAGCTTTCTTT. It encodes CASSIMGGMNTEAFF.

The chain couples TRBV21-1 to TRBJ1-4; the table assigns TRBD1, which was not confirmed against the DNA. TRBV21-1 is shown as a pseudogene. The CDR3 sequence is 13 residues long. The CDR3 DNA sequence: TGTGCCAGCAGCAAAGGAGGGGGTGAAAAACTGTTTTTT. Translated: CASSKGGGEKLFF.

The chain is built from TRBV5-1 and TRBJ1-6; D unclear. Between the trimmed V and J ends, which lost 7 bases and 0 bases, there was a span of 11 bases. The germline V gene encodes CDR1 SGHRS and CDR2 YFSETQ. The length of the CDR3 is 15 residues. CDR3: CASAPSSSYNSPLHF. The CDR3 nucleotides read TGCGCCAGCGCCCCGTCAAGCTCCTATAATTCACCCCTCCACTTT.

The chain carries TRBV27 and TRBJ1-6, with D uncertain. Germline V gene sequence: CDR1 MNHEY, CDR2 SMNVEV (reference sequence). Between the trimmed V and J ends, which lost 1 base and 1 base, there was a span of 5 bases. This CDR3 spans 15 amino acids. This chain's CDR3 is CASSLLGSYNSPLHF. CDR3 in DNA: TGTGCCAGCAGTTTATTAGGGTCCTATAATTCACCCCTCCACTTT.

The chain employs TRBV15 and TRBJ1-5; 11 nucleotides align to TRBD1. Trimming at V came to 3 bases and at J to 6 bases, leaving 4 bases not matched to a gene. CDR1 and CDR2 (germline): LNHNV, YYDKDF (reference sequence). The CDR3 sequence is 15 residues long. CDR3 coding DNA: TGTGCCACCAGCAGCGGACAGGGGGCAGGTCAGCCCCAGCATTTT. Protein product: CATSSGQGAGQPQHF.

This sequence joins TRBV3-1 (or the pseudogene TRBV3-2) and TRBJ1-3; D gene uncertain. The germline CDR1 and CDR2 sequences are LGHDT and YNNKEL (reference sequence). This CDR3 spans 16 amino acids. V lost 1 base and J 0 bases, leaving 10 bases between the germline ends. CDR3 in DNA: TGTGCCAGCAGCCAAGGGGCAATCCACTCTGGAAACACCATATATTTT. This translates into CASSQGAIHSGNTIYF.

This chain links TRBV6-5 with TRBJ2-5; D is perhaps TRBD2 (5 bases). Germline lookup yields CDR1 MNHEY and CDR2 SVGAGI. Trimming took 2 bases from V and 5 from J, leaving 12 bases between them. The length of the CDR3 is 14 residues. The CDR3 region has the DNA TGTGCCAGCAGTTACGGAGCGGCCAGGGAGACCCAGTACTTC. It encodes CASSYGAARETQYF.

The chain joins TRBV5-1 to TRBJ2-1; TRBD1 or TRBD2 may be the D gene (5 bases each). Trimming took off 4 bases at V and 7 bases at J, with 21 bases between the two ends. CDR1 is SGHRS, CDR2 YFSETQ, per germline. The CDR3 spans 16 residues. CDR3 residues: CASSLHRGGAANEQFF. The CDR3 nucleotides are TGCGCCAGCAGCCTACACCGTGGGGGAGCGGCTAATGAGCAGTTCTTC.

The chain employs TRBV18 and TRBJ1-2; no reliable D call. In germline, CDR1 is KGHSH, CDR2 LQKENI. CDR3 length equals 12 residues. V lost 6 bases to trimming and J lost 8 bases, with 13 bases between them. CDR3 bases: TGTGCCAGCTCGTCGACCAACTTAGGCTACACCTTC. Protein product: CASSSTNLGYTF.

CDR3 in DNA: TGTGCCAGCAGCGCGGACGGGAGGCCCTACAATGAGCAGTTCTTC. The encoded protein is CASSADGRPYNEQFF. The chain carries TRBV9 and TRBJ2-1; 7 bases match TRBD2. The germline CDR1 and CDR2 sequences are SGDLS and YYNGEE. This CDR3 region has 15 residues. Trimming removed 3 bases from V and 2 bases from J; junction bases left unmatched: 5.

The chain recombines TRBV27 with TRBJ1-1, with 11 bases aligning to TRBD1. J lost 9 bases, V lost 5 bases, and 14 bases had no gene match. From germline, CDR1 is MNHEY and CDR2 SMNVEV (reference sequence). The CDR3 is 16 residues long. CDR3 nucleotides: TGTGCCAGCAGTCCCCACGGGGACAGGGGGGGCAAAAAAGCTTTCTTT. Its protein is CASSPHGDRGGKKAFF.

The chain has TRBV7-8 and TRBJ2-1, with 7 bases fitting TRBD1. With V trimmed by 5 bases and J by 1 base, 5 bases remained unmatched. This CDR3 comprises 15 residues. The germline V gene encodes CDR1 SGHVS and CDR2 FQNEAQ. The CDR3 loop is CASSQWDSSYNEQFF. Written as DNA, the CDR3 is TGTGCCAGCAGCCAATGGGACAGTTCCTACAATGAGCAGTTCTTC.

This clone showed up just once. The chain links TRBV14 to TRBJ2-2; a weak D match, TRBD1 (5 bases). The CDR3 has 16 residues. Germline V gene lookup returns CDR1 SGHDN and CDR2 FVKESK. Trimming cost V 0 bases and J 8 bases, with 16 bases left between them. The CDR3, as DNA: TGTGCCAGCAGCCAAGAGAACAGGTTCTTGGGAGGGGAGCTGTTTTTT. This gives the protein CASSQENRFLGGELFF.

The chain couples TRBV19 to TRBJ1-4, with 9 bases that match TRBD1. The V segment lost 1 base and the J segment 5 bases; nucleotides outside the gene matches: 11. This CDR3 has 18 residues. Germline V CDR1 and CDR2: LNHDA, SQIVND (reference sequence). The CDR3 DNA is TGTGCCAGTAGTATAGGTGTGAGGACAGGGGCCGCGAATGAAAAACTGTTTTTT. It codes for CASSIGVRTGAANEKLFF.

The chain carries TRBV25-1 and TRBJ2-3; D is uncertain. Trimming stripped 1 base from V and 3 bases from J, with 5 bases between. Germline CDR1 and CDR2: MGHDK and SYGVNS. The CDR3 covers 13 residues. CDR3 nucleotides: TGTGCCAGCAGTGAATCAGGAACAGATACGCAGTATTTT. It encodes CASSESGTDTQYF.

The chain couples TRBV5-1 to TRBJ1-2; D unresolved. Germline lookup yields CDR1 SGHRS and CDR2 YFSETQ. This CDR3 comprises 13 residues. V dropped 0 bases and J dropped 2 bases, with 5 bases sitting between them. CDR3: CASSLEQNYGYTF. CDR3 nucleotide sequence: TGCGCCAGCAGCTTGGAACAGAACTATGGCTACACCTTC.

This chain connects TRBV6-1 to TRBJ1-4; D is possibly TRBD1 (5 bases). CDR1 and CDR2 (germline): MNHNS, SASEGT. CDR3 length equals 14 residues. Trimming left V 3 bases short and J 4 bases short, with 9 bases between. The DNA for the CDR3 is TGTGCCAGCAGTGAGGGGGGAGGTAATGAAAAACTGTTTTTT. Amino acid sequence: CASSEGGGNEKLFF.

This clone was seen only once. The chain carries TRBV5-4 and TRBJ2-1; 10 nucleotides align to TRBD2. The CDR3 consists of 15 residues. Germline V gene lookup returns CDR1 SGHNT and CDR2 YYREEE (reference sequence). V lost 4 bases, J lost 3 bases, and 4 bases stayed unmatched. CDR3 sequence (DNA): TGTGCCAGCAGCCCGGGACTAGCGATCTACAATGAGCAGTTCTTC. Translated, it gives CASSPGLAIYNEQFF. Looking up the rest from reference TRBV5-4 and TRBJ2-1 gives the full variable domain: ETGVTQSPTHLIKTRGQQVTLRCSSQSGHNTVSWYQQALGQGPQFIFQYYREEENGRGNFPPRFSGLQFPNYSSELNVNALELDDSALYLCASSPGLAIYNEQFFGPGTRLTVL.

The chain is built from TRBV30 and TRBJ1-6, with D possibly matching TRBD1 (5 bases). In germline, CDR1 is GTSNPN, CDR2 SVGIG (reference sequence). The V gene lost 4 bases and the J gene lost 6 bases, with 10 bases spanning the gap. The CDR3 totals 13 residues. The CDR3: CAWTGSGNSPLHF. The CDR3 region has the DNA TGTGCCTGGACAGGGTCAGGTAATTCACCCCTCCACTTT.

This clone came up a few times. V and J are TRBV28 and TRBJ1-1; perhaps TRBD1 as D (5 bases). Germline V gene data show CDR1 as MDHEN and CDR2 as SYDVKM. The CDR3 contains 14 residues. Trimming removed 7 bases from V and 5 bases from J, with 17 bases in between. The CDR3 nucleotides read TGTGCCAGCACCGAATGGGGGGGAGGAACTGAAGCTTTCTTT. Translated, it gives CASTEWGGGTEAFF.

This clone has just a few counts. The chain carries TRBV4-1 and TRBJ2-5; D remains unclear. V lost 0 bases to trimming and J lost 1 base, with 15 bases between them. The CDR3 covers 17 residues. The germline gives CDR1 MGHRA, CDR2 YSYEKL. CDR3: CASSQEWARPRQETQYF. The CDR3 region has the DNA TGCGCCAGCAGCCAAGAGTGGGCTAGACCCCGCCAAGAGACCCAGTACTTC.